This entry concerns a single TCR beta chain. This clonotype was seen a handful of times. Its antigen specificity is not known. The input lacks base qualities; no much larger clone sits a single base away. The 40 or so donors, aged 6 to 90 years, were systemically healthy Caucasian individuals from Russia. Around 10 milliliters of peripheral blood were drawn from each donor into EDTA-treated Vacutainer tubes. Ficoll-Paque density-gradient centrifugation was used to isolate PBMCs, with at least 7 million per sample. Trizol reagent was used to extract total RNA from PBMCs, with at least 5.5 micrograms per sample. For every donor, flow cytometry on a PBMC aliquot measured the percentage of naive CD45RAhigh/CD27high T cells. The data stem from a study of blood T cells in healthy people across ages (dated by TCRdb to between 2015 and 2016). Background for the entire study: In model experiments, template switching captured about one uniquely barcoded TCR beta cDNA molecule for every two T cells. Using deep sequencing normalized with unique cDNA molecular identifiers, the study measured how TCR beta repertoire diversity changes with age. The donors were split into four age groups: young (average about 15 years), middle-aged (about 40), aged (approximately 60) and long-lived (about 82). To avoid experimental bias, donors of different ages were distributed randomly across sequencing lanes. For two donors (one aged 18 to 29 and one aged 80 or older), the study analyzed two additional independent replicas of 1 million unique cDNA reads from the same blood draw.

There are 10 amino acids in the CDR3, from cysteine to phenylalanine inclusive. The only DNA kept is the CDR3, 30 bases in frame from the first base. V drops 2 bases and J drops 6 bases, leaving 4 bases in between. Sequences DFQATT (CDR1) and SNEGSKA (CDR2) are obtained from the germline V gene (reference sequence). The method was 5' RACE. Reads for this sample came from an Illumina HiSeq 2500. A second roughly 6 to 11 cycle PCR used a sample-barcoded 5' primer and a J-beta primer mix. Each TCR beta cDNA molecule received a unique molecular identifier from a template-switch 5' adaptor carrying 12 random nucleotides. Each sample yielded at least 3 million CDR3-containing paired-end reads. First-strand cDNA synthesis was performed from all RNA using the Mint cDNA synthesis kit, with priming by a TRBC-specific oligonucleotide. All cDNA was treated with uracil-DNA glycosylase and then went through a first 18-cycle PCR with the universal primers M1SS and BC2_uni_R. As for how the authors treated the data: For normalization, 1 million high-quality reads, each with a distinct molecular identifier, were randomly selected from each sample. Reads sharing molecular identifiers were discarded rather than binned into consensus sequences. MiTCR, set to a Q25 quality threshold and the strictest error-elimination algorithm, was used for CDR3 identification, clonotype clustering and error correction. A nonparametric unseen species model using Euler transformation provided a lower-bound estimate of total TCR beta diversity. TCRdb took the public reads, trimmed them with fastp at Q25, ran MiXCR for clone calling and kept in-frame beta chains. Rows are unified per CDR3 protein, each entry keeping the most common DNA and genes. These V and J calls derive from TCRdb rather than the authors' analysis. A total of 550,000 to 650,000 distinct CDR3 sequences appear in this sample, roughly 31% of them only once. More than 15% of the sample is in the top ten clones.

What the work shows at the level of the full study, not this receptor alone: Estimates of total diversity based on one million sequenced T cells were considered lower bounds and underestimates. Because the CMV infection status of the donors was unknown, age-related changes in expanded clonotypes may potentially have been confounded. Observed TCR beta diversity correlated strongly with the percentage of naive T cells measured by flow cytometry. As age increased, observed TCR beta diversity per million T cells dropped in a roughly linear way, and a significant reduction was already evident by age approximately 40. Compared with the aged group, more naive CD4+ T cells, fewer expanded clones and increased TCR diversity were shown by the long-lived group, suggesting age selection. Because profiling used bulk unsorted PBMCs, naive and antigen-experienced compartments could not be compared conclusively.

The rearranged segments are TRBV20-1 and TRBJ1-1; the D gene is not confidently resolved. Sequencing was performed on blood. The TCR was taken from a woman aged 80 or over in good health. The CDR3 reads as follows: CSARRAEAFF. The DNA is TGCAGTGCTAGACGGGCTGAAGCTTTCTTT.